This TCR beta chain was observed in a study of blood T cell repertoires in COVID-19. Study-level background: Both acute and convalescent COVID-19 samples were obtained from the United States, Italy and Spain.

The V and J ends lost 4 bases and 8 bases respectively, with 16 bases between them. The CDR3 runs 14 residues. Per germline, CDR1 SGDLS and CDR2 YYNGEE. This clone was counted a few times. Only in-frame clones appear in the TCRdb table, and some are missing; sequencing was by immunoSEQ multiplex PCR. The table lists around 430,000 clones, approximately 90% of them singletons. Sample: peripheral blood. The genes are TRBV9 and TRBJ1-3; possible D gene TRBD1, 5 bases. The receptor was isolated from a woman in her forties or fifties with COVID-19, enrolled during active disease. The CDR3 DNA sequence: TGTGCCAGCAGCCTCCCAGGGTTTACAGACACCATATATTTT. It codes for CASSLPGFTDTIYF. The whole variable domain, remainder taken from reference TRBV9 and TRBJ1-3, is DSGVTQTPKHLITATGQRVTLRCSPRSGDLSVYWYQQSLDQGLQFLIQYYNGEERAKGNILERFSAQQFPDLHSELNLSSLELGDSALYFCASSLPGFTDTIYFGEGSWLTVV.